Below are 17 T cell receptor beta chains sequenced from a single sample in a study of cytomegalovirus exposure and HLA in healthy donors. 13 Jbeta primers and 60 Vbeta primers were used for the PCR. Assay: immunoSEQ multiplex PCR; the TCRdb copy retains only in-frame clones and omits some. The sample includes about 130,000 clones, 80% to 85% of them seen just once. The sequenced sample consisted of PBMCs. The source of these receptors is a boy younger than 18 in good health and CMV-seronegative.

This clone appeared a single time. The rearrangement uses TRBV5-5 and TRBJ2-3; TRBD1 matches 9 bases. The CDR3 extends over 15 amino acids. The germline V gene has CDR1 SGHKS and CDR2 YYEKEE (reference sequence). V shed 2 bases and J 3 bases; nucleotides not matched to a gene: 4. CDR3 sequence: CASSFTGTGTDTQYF. As DNA, the CDR3 is TGTGCCAGCAGCTTTACCGGGACAGGGACAGATACGCAGTATTTT.

The chain recombines TRBV2 with TRBJ2-7; TRBD2 matches at 9 bases. CDR1 SNHLY and CDR2 FYNNEI come from the germline V gene. This CDR3 spans 13 amino acids. With V trimmed by 9 bases and J by 6 bases, 9 bases remained unmatched. The CDR3 region is CASSGSGWREQYF. Here the CDR3 DNA reads TGTGCCAGTAGCGGGAGCGGTTGGCGCGAGCAGTACTTC.

The V gene is TRBV5-1, the J gene TRBJ2-2; 9 positions agree with TRBD2. J gave up 7 bases and V 0 bases, and 4 bases lay outside the gene matches. In germline, CDR1 is SGHRS, CDR2 YFSETQ. The CDR3 loop spans 15 amino acids. The CDR3 DNA follows: TGCGCCAGCAGCTTGGTGTTAGCGGGAGACGGGGAGCTGTTTTTT. Translation gives CASSLVLAGDGELFF.

The CDR3 is CASSPDRLYNEQFF. CDR3 in DNA: TGTGCCAGCAGTCCGGACAGACTCTACAATGAGCAGTTCTTC. This rearrangement joins TRBV27 to TRBJ2-1; the D gene is possibly TRBD1 (6 bases). Germline V lookup: CDR1 MNHEY, CDR2 SMNVEV (reference sequence). Trimming left V 5 bases short and J 3 bases short, with 11 bases between. This CDR3 region has 14 residues.

CDR3 region: CSADGLAVYNEQFF. CDR3 sequence (DNA): TGCAGCGCCGACGGACTAGCGGTATACAATGAGCAGTTCTTC. The chain employs TRBV29-1 and TRBJ2-1; TRBD2 matches 10 bases. With V trimmed by 7 bases and J by 4 bases, 7 bases remained unmatched. Per the germline V gene, CDR1 is SQVTM and CDR2 is ANQGSEA. CDR3 length: 14 residues.

V and J are TRBV30 and TRBJ2-7, with 11 bases matching TRBD1. The CDR3 length is 15 residues. CDR1 is GTSNPN and CDR2 is SVGIG in the germline V gene (reference sequence). The junction had 5 bases not matched to a gene; V was cut back by 0 bases and J by 4 bases. CDR3 protein: CAWSVRGQGAYEQYF. CDR3 bases: TGTGCCTGGAGTGTACGAGGACAGGGGGCTTACGAGCAGTACTTC.

V is TRBV4-3 and J is TRBJ2-2; no clear D. V was shortened by 4 bases and J by 2 bases, with 5 bases between the two germline ends. Germline loops: CDR1 LGHNA, CDR2 YSLEER. CDR3 size: 13 residues. CDR3 bases: TGCGCCAGCAGCCTAACTAACACCGGGGAGCTGTTTTTT. Translation gives CASSLTNTGELFF.

This clone was seen a few times. This rearrangement joins TRBV5-4 to TRBJ2-3; the D is unclear. The CDR3 extends over 13 amino acids. Germline CDR1 SGHNT, CDR2 YYREEE (reference sequence). CDR3: CATGMGSTDTQYF. Here the CDR3 DNA reads TGTGCAACGGGTATGGGTAGTACAGATACGCAGTATTTT.

The rearrangement joins TRBV30 to TRBJ2-1; 12 bases align to TRBD2. CDR3 size: 16 residues. The germline V gene has CDR1 GTSNPN and CDR2 SVGIG (reference sequence). The J segment lost 7 bases and the V segment lost 0 bases, leaving 7 bases of the junction unmatched. This CDR3 reads CAWSVGLAGGQNEQFF. CDR3 DNA: TGTGCCTGGAGTGTAGGCCTAGCGGGAGGGCAGAATGAGCAGTTCTTC.

The chain has TRBV30 and TRBJ1-3; 7 bases map to TRBD1. The V gene's germline CDR1 is GTSNPN and CDR2 SVGIG (reference sequence). The trim removed 3 bases at V and 4 bases at J, leaving 6 bases unmatched. CDR3 length: 14 amino acids. CDR3 sequence: CAWSPDRAGNTIYF. The DNA for the CDR3 is TGTGCCTGGAGCCCCGACAGGGCGGGAAACACCATATATTTT.

The chain recombines TRBV5-1 with TRBJ2-2, with no clear D. Trimming cost V 4 bases and J 4 bases, with 8 bases left between them. Germline V lookup: CDR1 SGHRS, CDR2 YFSETQ. This CDR3 has 13 residues. CDR3 protein: CASSPGVTGELFF. CDR3 nucleotide sequence: TGCGCCAGCAGCCCAGGTGTCACCGGGGAGCTGTTTTTT.

The chain couples TRBV18 to TRBJ2-3, with TRBD2 matching 7 bases. Germline V lookup: CDR1 KGHSH, CDR2 LQKENI. The length of the CDR3 is 14 residues. Trimming removed 2 bases from V and 1 base from J; junction bases left unmatched: 0. The chain's CDR3 is CASSPTSGTDTQYF. For the CDR3, the DNA is TGTGCCAGCTCACCAACTAGCGGCACAGATACGCAGTATTTT.

The chain couples TRBV5-4 to TRBJ2-7; tentatively, D is TRBD2 (5 bases). V was clipped by 3 bases and J by 4 bases, with 14 bases between them. Germline lookup yields CDR1 SGHNT and CDR2 YYREEE (reference sequence). The length of the CDR3 is 14 residues. CDR3 amino acids: CASSSGSTGYEQYF. As DNA, the CDR3 is TGTGCCAGCAGCTCGGGCTCAACGGGATACGAGCAGTACTTC.

The chain combines TRBV18 with TRBJ2-2, with D perhaps TRBD1 (6 bases). The germline gives CDR1 KGHSH, CDR2 LQKENI. Trimming cost V 0 bases and J 1 base, with 9 bases left between them. CDR3 length: 16 amino acids. In nucleotides, the CDR3 is TGTGCCAGCTCACCACCAGGGGGTCGGAACACCGGGGAGCTGTTTTTT. Residues: CASSPPGGRNTGELFF. The full variable domain, in which reference TRBV18 and TRBJ2-2 provide the parts outside the CDR3, is NAGVMQNPRHLVRRRGQEARLRCSPMKGHSHVYWYRQLPEEGLKFMVYLQKENIIDESGMPKERFSAEFPKEGPSILRIQQVVRGDSAAYFCASSPPGGRNTGELFFGEGSRLTVL.

The J gene is TRBJ2-1, the V gene TRBV7-9, with TRBD2 identical over 16 bases. With 4 bases clipped from V and 2 bases from J, the junction kept 2 bases outside the gene matches. This CDR3 has 17 residues. Germline values: CDR1 SEHNR, CDR2 FQNEAQ (reference sequence). This CDR3 reads CASSSGLAGGTYNEQFF. Here the CDR3 DNA reads TGTGCCAGCAGCTCGGGACTAGCGGGAGGGACCTACAATGAGCAGTTCTTC.

The gene calls are TRBV5-1 and TRBJ2-3, with 9 bases identical to TRBD2. Per the germline V gene, CDR1 is SGHRS and CDR2 is YFSETQ. This CDR3 is built from 16 residues. V was pared by 1 base and J by 4 bases, with 7 bases of the junction left unmatched. In nucleotides, the CDR3 is TGCGCCAGCAGCTTGTCGCAACTAGCGGGCTCAGATACGCAGTATTTT. Its protein is CASSLSQLAGSDTQYF.

This chain links TRBV7-9 with TRBJ2-7; D not certain. The CDR3 consists of 16 residues. V dropped 6 bases and J dropped 0 bases, with 18 bases sitting between them. CDR1 is SEHNR and CDR2 is FQNEAQ in the germline V gene (reference sequence). CDR3 protein: CASSFPPGGSSYEQYF. The DNA for the CDR3 is TGTGCCAGCAGTTTCCCCCCCGGCGGTAGCTCCTACGAGCAGTACTTC.